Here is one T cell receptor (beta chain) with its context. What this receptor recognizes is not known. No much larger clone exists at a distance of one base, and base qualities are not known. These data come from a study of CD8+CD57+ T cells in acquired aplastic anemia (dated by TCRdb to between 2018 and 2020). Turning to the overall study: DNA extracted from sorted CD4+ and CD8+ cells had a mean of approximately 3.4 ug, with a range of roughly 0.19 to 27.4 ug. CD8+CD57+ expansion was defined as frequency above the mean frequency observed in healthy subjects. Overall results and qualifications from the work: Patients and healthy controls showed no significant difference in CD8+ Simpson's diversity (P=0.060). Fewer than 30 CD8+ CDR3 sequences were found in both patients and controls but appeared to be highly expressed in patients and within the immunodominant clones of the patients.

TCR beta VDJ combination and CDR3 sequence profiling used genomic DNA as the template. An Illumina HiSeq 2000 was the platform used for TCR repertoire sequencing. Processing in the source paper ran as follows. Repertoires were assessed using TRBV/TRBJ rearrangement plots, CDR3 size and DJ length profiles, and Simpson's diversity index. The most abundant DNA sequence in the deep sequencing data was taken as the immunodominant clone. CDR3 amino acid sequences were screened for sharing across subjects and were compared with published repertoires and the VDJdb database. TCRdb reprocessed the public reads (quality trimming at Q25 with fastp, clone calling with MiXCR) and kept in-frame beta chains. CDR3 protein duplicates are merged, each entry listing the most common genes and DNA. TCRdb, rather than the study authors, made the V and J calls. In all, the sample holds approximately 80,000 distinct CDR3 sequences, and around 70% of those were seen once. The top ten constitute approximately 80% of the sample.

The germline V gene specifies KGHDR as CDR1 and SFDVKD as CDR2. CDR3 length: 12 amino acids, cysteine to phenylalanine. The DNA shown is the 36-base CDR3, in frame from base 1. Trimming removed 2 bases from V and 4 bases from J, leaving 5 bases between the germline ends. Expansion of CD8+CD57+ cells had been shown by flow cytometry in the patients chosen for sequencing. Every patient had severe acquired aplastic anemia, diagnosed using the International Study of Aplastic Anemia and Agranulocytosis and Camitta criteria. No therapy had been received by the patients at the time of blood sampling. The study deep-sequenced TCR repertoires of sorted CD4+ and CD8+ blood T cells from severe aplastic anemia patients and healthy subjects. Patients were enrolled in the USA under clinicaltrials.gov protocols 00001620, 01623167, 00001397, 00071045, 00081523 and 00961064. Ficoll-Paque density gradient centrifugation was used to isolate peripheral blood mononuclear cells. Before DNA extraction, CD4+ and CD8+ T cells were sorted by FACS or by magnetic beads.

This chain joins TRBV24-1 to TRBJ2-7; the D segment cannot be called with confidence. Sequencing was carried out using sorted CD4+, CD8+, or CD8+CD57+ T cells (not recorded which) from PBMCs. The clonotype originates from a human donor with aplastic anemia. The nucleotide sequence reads TGTGCCACCAGTGATTATAATTACGAGCAGTACTTC. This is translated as CATSDYNYEQYF.